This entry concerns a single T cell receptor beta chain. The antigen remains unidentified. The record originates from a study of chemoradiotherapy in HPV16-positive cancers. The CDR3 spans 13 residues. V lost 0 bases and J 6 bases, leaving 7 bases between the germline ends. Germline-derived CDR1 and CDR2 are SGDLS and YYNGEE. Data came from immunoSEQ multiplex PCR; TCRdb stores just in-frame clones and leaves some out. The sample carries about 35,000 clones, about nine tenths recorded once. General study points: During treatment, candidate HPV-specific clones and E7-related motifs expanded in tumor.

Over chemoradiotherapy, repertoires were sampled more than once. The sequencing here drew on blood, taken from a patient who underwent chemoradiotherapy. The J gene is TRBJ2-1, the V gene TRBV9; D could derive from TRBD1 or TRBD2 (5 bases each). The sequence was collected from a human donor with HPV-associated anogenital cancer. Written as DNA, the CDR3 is TGTGCCAGCAGCGTAGCTGGGGGCAATGAGCAGTTCTTC. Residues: CASSVAGGNEQFF.